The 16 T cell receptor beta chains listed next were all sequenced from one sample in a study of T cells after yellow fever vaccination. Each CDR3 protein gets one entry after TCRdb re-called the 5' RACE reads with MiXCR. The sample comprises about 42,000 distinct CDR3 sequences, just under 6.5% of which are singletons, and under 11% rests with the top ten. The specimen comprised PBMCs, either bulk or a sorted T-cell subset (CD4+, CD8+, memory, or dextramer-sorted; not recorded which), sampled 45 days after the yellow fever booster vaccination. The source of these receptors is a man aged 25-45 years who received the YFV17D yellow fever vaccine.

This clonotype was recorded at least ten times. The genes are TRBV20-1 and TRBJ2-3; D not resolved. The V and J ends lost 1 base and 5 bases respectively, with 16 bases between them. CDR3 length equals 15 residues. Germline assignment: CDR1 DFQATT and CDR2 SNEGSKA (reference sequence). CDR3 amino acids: CSARGALASEDTQYF. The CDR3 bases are TGCAGTGCTAGAGGCGCCCTGGCCTCCGAAGATACGCAGTATTTT.

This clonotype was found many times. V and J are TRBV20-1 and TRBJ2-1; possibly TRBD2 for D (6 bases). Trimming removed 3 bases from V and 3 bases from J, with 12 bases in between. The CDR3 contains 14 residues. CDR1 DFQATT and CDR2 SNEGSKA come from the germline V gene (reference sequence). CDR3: CSASGSGNYNEQFF. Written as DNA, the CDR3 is TGCAGTGCTAGCGGGAGTGGGAACTACAATGAGCAGTTCTTC.

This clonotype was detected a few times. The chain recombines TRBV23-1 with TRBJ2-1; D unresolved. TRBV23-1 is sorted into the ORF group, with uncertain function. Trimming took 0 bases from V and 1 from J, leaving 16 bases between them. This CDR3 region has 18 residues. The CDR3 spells CASSQSALLDGSYNEQFF. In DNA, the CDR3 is TGCGCCAGCAGTCAATCCGCTCTTCTCGACGGGTCCTACAATGAGCAGTTCTTC.

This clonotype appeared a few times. The CDR3 bases are TGTGCCAGCTCACCACCGTTGGTGAACACAGATACGCAGTATTTT. Encoded protein: CASSPPLVNTDTQYF. The V gene is TRBV18, the J gene TRBJ2-3; D uncertain. V was shortened by 0 bases and J by 2 bases, with 9 bases between the two germline ends. The CDR3 is 15 residues long. The germline gives CDR1 KGHSH, CDR2 LQKENI.

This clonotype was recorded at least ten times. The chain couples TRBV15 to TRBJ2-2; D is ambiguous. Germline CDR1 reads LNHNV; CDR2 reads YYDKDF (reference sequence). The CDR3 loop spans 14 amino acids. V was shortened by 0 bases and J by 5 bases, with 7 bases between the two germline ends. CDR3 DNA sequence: TGTGCCACCAGCAGAGACAAGGGAACCGGGGAGCTGTTTTTT. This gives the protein CATSRDKGTGELFF.

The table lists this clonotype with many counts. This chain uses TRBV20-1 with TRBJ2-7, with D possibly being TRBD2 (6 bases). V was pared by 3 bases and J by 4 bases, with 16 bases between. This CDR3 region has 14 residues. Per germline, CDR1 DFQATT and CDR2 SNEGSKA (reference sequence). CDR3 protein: CSARLAQSGYEQYF. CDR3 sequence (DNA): TGCAGTGCTAGGCTAGCGCAGTCGGGATACGAGCAGTACTTC.

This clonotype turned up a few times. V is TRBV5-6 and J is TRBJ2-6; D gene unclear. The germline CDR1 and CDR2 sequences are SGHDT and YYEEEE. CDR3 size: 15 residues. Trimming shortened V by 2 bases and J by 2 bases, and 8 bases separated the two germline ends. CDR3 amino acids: CASSFKVAGANVLTF. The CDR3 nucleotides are TGTGCCAGCAGCTTTAAAGTCGCTGGGGCCAACGTCCTGACTTTC.

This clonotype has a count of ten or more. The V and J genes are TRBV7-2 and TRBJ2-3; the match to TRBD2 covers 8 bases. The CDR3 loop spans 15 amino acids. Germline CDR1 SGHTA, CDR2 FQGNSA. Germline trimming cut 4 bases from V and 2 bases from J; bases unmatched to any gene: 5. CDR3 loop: CASSSGLAATDTQYF. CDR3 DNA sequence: TGTGCCAGCAGCTCTGGACTAGCTGCCACAGATACGCAGTATTTT.

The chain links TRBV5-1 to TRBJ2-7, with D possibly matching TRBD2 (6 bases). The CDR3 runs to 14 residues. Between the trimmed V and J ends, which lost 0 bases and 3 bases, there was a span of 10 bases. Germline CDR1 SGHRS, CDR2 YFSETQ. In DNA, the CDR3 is TGCGCCAGCAGCTTGGGGCCTAGCGTCTACGAGCAGTACTTC. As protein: CASSLGPSVYEQYF.

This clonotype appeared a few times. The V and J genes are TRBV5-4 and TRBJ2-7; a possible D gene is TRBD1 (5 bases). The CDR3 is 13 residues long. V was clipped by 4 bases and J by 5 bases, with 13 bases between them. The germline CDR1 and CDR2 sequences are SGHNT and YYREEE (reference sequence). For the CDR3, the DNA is TGTGCCAGCAGCCGACAGACCGCCCACGAGCAGTACTTC. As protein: CASSRQTAHEQYF.

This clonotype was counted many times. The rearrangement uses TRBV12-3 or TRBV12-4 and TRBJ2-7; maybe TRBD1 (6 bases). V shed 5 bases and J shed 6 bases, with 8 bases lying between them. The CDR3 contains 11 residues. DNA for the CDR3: TGTGCCAGCAGTCGGACAGCCGAGCAGTACTTC. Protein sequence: CASSRTAEQYF.

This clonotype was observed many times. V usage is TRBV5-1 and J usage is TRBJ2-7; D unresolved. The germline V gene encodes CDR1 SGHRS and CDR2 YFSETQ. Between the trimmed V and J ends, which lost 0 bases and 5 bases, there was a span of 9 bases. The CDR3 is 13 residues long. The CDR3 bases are TGCGCCAGCAGCTTGGCCCCCGCGAACGAGCAGTACTTC. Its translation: CASSLAPANEQYF.

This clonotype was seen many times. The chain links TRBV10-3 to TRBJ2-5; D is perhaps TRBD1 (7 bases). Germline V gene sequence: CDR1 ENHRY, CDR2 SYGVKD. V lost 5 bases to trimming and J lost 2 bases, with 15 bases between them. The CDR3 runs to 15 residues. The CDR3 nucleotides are TGTGCCATCAGTTCGCAGACAGGGAGGCAAGAGACCCAGTACTTC. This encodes CAISSQTGRQETQYF.

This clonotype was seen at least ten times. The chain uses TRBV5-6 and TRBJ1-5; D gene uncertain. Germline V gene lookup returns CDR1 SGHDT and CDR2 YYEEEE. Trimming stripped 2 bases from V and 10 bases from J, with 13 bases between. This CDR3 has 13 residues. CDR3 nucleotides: TGTGCCAGCAGCTTAGGTATGGACGACCCCCAGCATTTT. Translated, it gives CASSLGMDDPQHF.

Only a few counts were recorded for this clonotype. CDR3 region: CASSTSIEYSGANVLTF. CDR3 coding DNA: TGTGCCAGTAGTACGAGTATCGAATACTCTGGGGCCAACGTCCTGACTTTC. The chain employs TRBV19 and TRBJ2-6; no clear D. Germline V CDR1 and CDR2: LNHDA, SQIVND (reference sequence). V lost 4 bases, J lost 0 bases, and 13 bases lay in between. The CDR3 totals 17 residues.

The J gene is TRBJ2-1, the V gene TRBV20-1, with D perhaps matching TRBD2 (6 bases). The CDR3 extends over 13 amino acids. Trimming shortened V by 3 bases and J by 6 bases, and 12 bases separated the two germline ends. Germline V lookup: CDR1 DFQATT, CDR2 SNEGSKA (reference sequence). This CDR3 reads CSARGRQVNEQFF. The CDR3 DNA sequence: TGCAGTGCTAGGGGGAGGCAGGTCAATGAGCAGTTCTTC.